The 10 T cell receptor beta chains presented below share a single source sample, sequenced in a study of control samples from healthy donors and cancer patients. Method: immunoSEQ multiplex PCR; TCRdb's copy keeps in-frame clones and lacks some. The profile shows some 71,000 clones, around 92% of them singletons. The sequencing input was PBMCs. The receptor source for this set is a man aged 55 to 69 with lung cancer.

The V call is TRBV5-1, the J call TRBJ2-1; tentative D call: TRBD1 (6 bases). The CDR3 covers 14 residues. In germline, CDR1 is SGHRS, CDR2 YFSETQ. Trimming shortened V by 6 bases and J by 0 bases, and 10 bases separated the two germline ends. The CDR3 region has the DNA TGCGCCAGCACGGAGGACAGCTCCTACAATGAGCAGTTCTTC. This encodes CASTEDSSYNEQFF.

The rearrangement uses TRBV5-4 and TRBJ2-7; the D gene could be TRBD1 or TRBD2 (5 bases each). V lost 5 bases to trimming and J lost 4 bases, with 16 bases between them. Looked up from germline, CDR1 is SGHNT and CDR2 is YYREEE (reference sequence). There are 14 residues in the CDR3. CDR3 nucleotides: TGTGCCAGCAGGGAAACCGGGACGGCATACGAGCAGTACGTC. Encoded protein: CASRETGTAYEQYV.

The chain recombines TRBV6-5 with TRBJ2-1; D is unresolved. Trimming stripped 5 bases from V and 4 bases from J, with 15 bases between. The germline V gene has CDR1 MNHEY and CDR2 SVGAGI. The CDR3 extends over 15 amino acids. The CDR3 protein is CASSPGSRRYNEQFF. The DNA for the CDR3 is TGTGCCAGCAGTCCAGGTAGTAGGCGATACAATGAGCAGTTCTTC.

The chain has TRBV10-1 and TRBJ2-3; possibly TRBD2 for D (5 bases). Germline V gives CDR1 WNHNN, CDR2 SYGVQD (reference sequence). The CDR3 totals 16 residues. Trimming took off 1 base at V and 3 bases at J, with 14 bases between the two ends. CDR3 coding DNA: TGCGCCAGCAGTGAGTTCGGCCAAACGGGGACAGATACGCAGTATTTT. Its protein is CASSEFGQTGTDTQYF.

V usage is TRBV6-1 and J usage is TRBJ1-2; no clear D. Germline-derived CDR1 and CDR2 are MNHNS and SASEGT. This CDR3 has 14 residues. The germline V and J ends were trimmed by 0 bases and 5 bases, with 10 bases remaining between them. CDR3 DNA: TGTGCCAGCAGTGAAGCTGGGCCGGGGTATGGCTACACCTTC. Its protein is CASSEAGPGYGYTF.

In DNA, the CDR3 is TGTGCCAGCAGCCCATCTAGCGGGGGGGCCAATATAGATACGCAGTATTTT. Protein product: CASSPSSGGANIDTQYF. The chain is built from TRBV7-2 and TRBJ2-3; TRBD2 matches 12 bases. The CDR3 has 17 amino acids. Germline CDR1 is SGHTA and CDR2 is FQGNSA. V lost 5 bases to trimming and J lost 5 bases; unmatched junction nucleotides: 11.

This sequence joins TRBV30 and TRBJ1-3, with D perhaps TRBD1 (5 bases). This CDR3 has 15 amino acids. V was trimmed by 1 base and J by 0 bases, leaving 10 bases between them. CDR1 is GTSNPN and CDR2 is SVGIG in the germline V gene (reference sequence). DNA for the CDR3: TGTGCCTGGAGTGAAGGGGTCCGCTCTGGAAACACCATATATTTT. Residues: CAWSEGVRSGNTIYF.

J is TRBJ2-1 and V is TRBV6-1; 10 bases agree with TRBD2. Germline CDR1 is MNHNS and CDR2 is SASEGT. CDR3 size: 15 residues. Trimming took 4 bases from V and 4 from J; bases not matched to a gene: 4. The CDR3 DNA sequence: TGTGCCAGCAGTGTAGCGGGGGGAAAATACAATGAGCAGTTCTTC. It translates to CASSVAGGKYNEQFF.

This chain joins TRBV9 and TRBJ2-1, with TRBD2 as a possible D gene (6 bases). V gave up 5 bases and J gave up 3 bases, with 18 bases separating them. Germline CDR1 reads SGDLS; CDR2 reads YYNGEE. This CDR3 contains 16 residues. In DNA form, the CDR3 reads TGTGCCAGCAGTGCCTCCTCTAGCGTTTACTACAATGAGCAGTTCTTC. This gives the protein CASSASSSVYYNEQFF. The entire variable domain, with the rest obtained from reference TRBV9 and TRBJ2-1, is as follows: DSGVTQTPKHLITATGQRVTLRCSPRSGDLSVYWYQQSLDQGLQFLIQYYNGEERAKGNILERFSAQQFPDLHSELNLSSLELGDSALYFCASSASSSVYYNEQFFGPGTRLTVL.

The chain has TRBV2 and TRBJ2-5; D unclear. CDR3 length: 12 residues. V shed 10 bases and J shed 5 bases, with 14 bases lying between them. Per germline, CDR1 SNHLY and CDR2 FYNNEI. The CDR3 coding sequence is TGTGCCATCTTCGAGGAAACGGAGACCCAGTACTTC. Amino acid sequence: CAIFEETETQYF.